The rows below give T cell receptor beta chains drawn from one sample of a study of cytomegalovirus exposure and HLA in healthy donors. TCRdb's table, derived via immunoSEQ multiplex PCR, lists solely in-frame clones and lacks some. This sample carries some 200,000 clones, 60% to 80% of them seen once, and the ten largest clones take 1.5% to 2%. Sequenced sample: PBMCs. The origin of the receptors is a young man in good health and CMV-seronegative. Each CDR3 is given with its conserved first and last residue. Each record gives: CDR3 protein, V gene, J gene.

CDR3aa: CASTALQGSAEAFF; v_gene: TRBV6-5; j_gene: TRBJ1-1
CDR3aa: CASRGRTGGTDTQYF; v_gene: TRBV28; j_gene: TRBJ2-3
CDR3aa: CASRGQGGRVVAPNTEAFF; v_gene: TRBV28; j_gene: TRBJ1-1
CDR3aa: CASSQALLLATYNEQFF; v_gene: TRBV14; j_gene: TRBJ2-1
CDR3aa: CASAPGTGNNYEQYF; v_gene: TRBV5-1; j_gene: TRBJ2-7
CDR3aa: CASSQDSVGTEAFF; v_gene: TRBV4-3; j_gene: TRBJ1-1
CDR3aa: CASSRRGSYEQYF; v_gene: TRBV4-3; j_gene: TRBJ2-7
CDR3aa: CASSFGQGAGTDTQYF; v_gene: TRBV5-1; j_gene: TRBJ2-3
CDR3aa: CSVEDAGREDTEAFF; v_gene: TRBV29-1; j_gene: TRBJ1-1
CDR3aa: CAISGSSGQGTTDTQYF; v_gene: TRBV10-3; j_gene: TRBJ2-3
CDR3aa: CAINRGDISGNTIYF; v_gene: TRBV6-1; j_gene: TRBJ1-3
CDR3aa: CASLLTGVDHGYTF; v_gene: TRBV2; j_gene: TRBJ1-2
CDR3aa: CASSQDRSEQFF; v_gene: TRBV4-3; j_gene: TRBJ2-1
CDR3aa: CAWSGAGEILHF; v_gene: TRBV30; j_gene: TRBJ1-6
CDR3aa: CASSLNEKLFF; v_gene: TRBV11-3; j_gene: TRBJ1-4
CDR3aa: CATAPRRGAGEQYF; v_gene: TRBV19; j_gene: TRBJ2-7
CDR3aa: CASSTANYGYTF; v_gene: TRBV6-1; j_gene: TRBJ1-2
CDR3aa: CASSYSEDSPLHF; v_gene: TRBV6-5; j_gene: TRBJ1-6
CDR3aa: CSSSSTGTLLSYEQYF; v_gene: TRBV7-9; j_gene: TRBJ2-7
CDR3aa: CASSRRGDEQFF; v_gene: TRBV7-9; j_gene: TRBJ2-1
CDR3aa: CSVLAPYNEQFF; v_gene: TRBV29-1; j_gene: TRBJ2-1
CDR3aa: CASSQDRGGTSTDTQYF; v_gene: TRBV4-3; j_gene: TRBJ2-3
CDR3aa: CASSVAGGGTGELFF; v_gene: TRBV9; j_gene: TRBJ2-2
CDR3aa: CASSFSGSAGEVNTEAFF; v_gene: TRBV11-3; j_gene: TRBJ1-1
CDR3aa: CASSEPGLAGDEQYF; v_gene: TRBV19; j_gene: TRBJ2-7
CDR3aa: CAWSKRGLLAGELFF; v_gene: TRBV30; j_gene: TRBJ2-2
CDR3aa: CASSLGGTSTGELFF; v_gene: TRBV7-9; j_gene: TRBJ2-2
CDR3aa: CASSSLPGSYNEQFF; v_gene: TRBV27; j_gene: TRBJ2-1
CDR3aa: CASSLVSGGGTEAFF; v_gene: TRBV11-3; j_gene: TRBJ1-1
CDR3aa: CASTRGTEAFF; v_gene: TRBV27; j_gene: TRBJ1-1
CDR3aa: CASTRDRVFTGELFF; v_gene: TRBV25-1; j_gene: TRBJ2-2
CDR3aa: CAWRAPHLGGSNQPQHF; v_gene: TRBV30; j_gene: TRBJ1-5